The clone carrying this TCR beta chain was detected only once. Profiled with immunoSEQ multiplex PCR; TCRdb holds only in-frame clones, not every one. Of 120,000 to 150,000 clones in the sample, 91% are singletons; the top ten hold 4.5% to 6.5%. The V gene lost 1 base and the J gene lost 6 bases, with 13 bases spanning the gap. Germline values: CDR1 LGHDT, CDR2 YNNKEL (reference sequence). The CDR3 contains 14 residues. The source of the sample is a study of T cell responses to AZD1222 COVID-19 vaccine. The source material was peripheral blood, sampled on day 0 of AZD1222 vaccination. The chain carries TRBV3-1 (or the pseudogene TRBV3-2) and TRBJ2-7, with D uncertain. The receptor was derived from an adult in good health. CDR3: CASSQARGVTEQYF. DNA for the CDR3: TGTGCCAGCAGCCAAGCGAGAGGAGTTACCGAGCAGTACTTC.